These 16 T cell receptor beta chains share one sample of origin, sequenced in a study of blood T cell repertoires in COVID-19 (TCRdb year 2020). Receptor libraries were prepared by the immunoSEQ multiplex PCR assay. TCRdb took this table from immuneACCESS and kept in-frame rearrangements with V and J called. Such tables lack part of the clones; where checked against another copy, unresolved V genes explain under half of the gap, and the rest is unexplained. This sample has about 70,000 clones in its table, and around 86% of those were observed once. The top ten clones comprise over 1.3% of the sample. Sequencing was performed on peripheral blood. These receptors were taken from a woman aged 60 to 75 with acute or convalescent COVID-19.

V and J are TRBV28 and TRBJ1-1, with a weak D call TRBD1 (5 bases). Germline lookup yields CDR1 MDHEN and CDR2 SYDVKM. This CDR3 has 16 residues. The ends were cut back, 6 bases at V and 1 base at J, with 18 bases in the middle. This CDR3 is CASSSRTPQRNTEAFF. The DNA of the CDR3 is TGTGCCAGCAGCTCGAGGACACCTCAGAGGAACACTGAAGCTTTCTTT.

CDR3 residues: CASSPPPGQGSYGYTF. CDR3 nucleotide sequence: TGTGCCAGCAGCCCGCCCCCGGGACAGGGGAGCTATGGCTACACCTTC. The chain uses TRBV7-9 and TRBJ1-2, with 10 bases matching TRBD1. Germline CDR1 reads SEHNR; CDR2 reads FQNEAQ (reference sequence). The CDR3 is 16 amino acids. V lost 5 bases and J lost 4; bases outside the gene matches: 10.

This clone was found a few times. The J gene is TRBJ1-4, the V gene TRBV19; D gene uncertain. Germline V CDR1 and CDR2: LNHDA, SQIVND (reference sequence). Trimming cost V 6 bases and J 4 bases, with 12 bases left between them. The CDR3 contains 14 residues. In nucleotides, the CDR3 is TGTGCCAGTAGGGAGCGGCCGAGTAATGAAAAACTGTTTTTT. Translating it yields CASRERPSNEKLFF.

This CDR3 is CASSFEIQGAGYTF. Here the CDR3 DNA reads TGTGCCAGCAGCTTCGAAATACAGGGGGCTGGCTACACCTTC. The rearrangement joins TRBV5-6 to TRBJ1-2; 9 nucleotides align to TRBD1. The CDR3 length is 14 residues. Germline V gene sequence: CDR1 SGHDT, CDR2 YYEEEE. The ends lost 2 bases at V and 7 bases at J; junction bases unmatched: 6.

With respect to this clone: The junction departs from the called germline gene at one end, perhaps through a read error. The J gene is TRBJ1-3, the V gene TRBV28; 7 bases align to TRBD1. Germline V gene data show CDR1 as MDHEN and CDR2 as SYDVKM. The CDR3 sequence is 13 residues long. CDR3 nucleotide sequence: TGTGCCAGCATTTTACAGGGGGGAAACACCATATATTTT. It encodes CASILQGGNTIYF.

This rearrangement joins TRBV28 to TRBJ1-3; no reliable D call. V dropped 6 bases and J dropped 0 bases, with 9 bases sitting between them. CDR3 length equals 14 residues. Looked up from germline, CDR1 is MDHEN and CDR2 is SYDVKM. CDR3 coding DNA: TGTGCCAGCAGGCGACTGGTCTCTGGAAACACCATATATTTT. Residues: CASRRLVSGNTIYF.

This clone appeared once. The chain links TRBV11-2 to TRBJ2-1; 11 bases align to TRBD2. The CDR3 consists of 16 residues. In germline, CDR1 is SGHAT, CDR2 FQNNGV. The V gene end was trimmed by 1 base and the J gene end by 8 bases; junction bases not matched to a gene: 7. CDR3 coding DNA: TGTGCCAGCAGCTTAGGTGTTAGCGGGGGGGCCTATGAGCAGTTCTTC. Translating gives CASSLGVSGGAYEQFF.

This chain links TRBV3-1 (or the pseudogene TRBV3-2) with TRBJ2-5, with 7 bases matching TRBD2. This CDR3 has 14 residues. Germline values: CDR1 LGHDT, CDR2 YNNKEL (reference sequence). Trimming removed 1 base from V and 1 base from J; junction bases left unmatched: 0. Here the CDR3 DNA reads TGTGCCAGCAGCCAAGGGACTAGCCAAGAGACCCAGTACTTC. Translation: CASSQGTSQETQYF.

The CDR3 loop is CASSQLQGEKLFF. The CDR3 DNA reads as TGTGCCAGCAGCCAACTACAGGGTGAAAAACTGTTTTTT. The rearrangement links TRBV14 to TRBJ1-4; tentatively, D is TRBD1 (6 bases). The CDR3 consists of 13 residues. The ends were cut back, 2 bases at V and 7 bases at J, with 8 bases in the middle. CDR1 and CDR2 from the germline V gene are SGHDN and FVKESK.

V gene TRBV10-3 combines with J gene TRBJ2-5, with a tentative D call TRBD2 (6 bases). CDR3 length: 14 amino acids. CDR1 ENHRY and CDR2 SYGVKD come from the germline V gene. V was shortened by 2 bases and J by 2 bases, with 9 bases between the two germline ends. DNA of the CDR3: TGTGCCATCAGTGAGGGAAGCGGGCAAGAGACCCAGTACTTC. Residues: CAISEGSGQETQYF.

This sequence joins TRBV7-2 and TRBJ1-2; no reliable D call. Germline assignment: CDR1 SGHTA and CDR2 FQGNSA. Trimming took off 6 bases at V and 5 bases at J, with 13 bases between the two ends. CDR3 length equals 13 residues. CDR3 in DNA: TGTGCCAGCAGACCCCCCTCGGGTTATGGCTACACCTTC. Amino acids: CASRPPSGYGYTF.

The chain uses TRBV7-6 and TRBJ1-4, with D maybe TRBD1 (6 bases). V shed 2 bases and J shed 5 bases, with 12 bases lying between them. Per the germline V gene, CDR1 is SGHVS and CDR2 is FNYEAQ. The CDR3 spans 15 residues. The CDR3 DNA sequence: TGTGCCAGCAGCTTAATAGGACAGCCGAATGAAAAACTGTTTTTT. Its translation: CASSLIGQPNEKLFF.

This clone has a handful of counts. The chain carries TRBV11-2 and TRBJ1-6; D is perhaps TRBD1 (6 bases). Looked up from germline, CDR1 is SGHAT and CDR2 is FQNNGV. V shed 5 bases and J shed 9 bases, with 14 bases lying between them. CDR3 length: 14 residues. CDR3 nucleotide sequence: TGTGCCAGCAGCGATCTAGGGGGAAGTTCACCCCTCCACTTT. Encoded protein: CASSDLGGSSPLHF.

This clone was detected a few times. The J gene is TRBJ2-7, the V gene TRBV15; 7 nucleotides agree with TRBD1. This CDR3 has 14 residues. J was trimmed by 9 bases and V by 5 bases; bases with no gene match: 13. CDR1 LNHNV and CDR2 YYDKDF come from the germline V gene (reference sequence). The CDR3 DNA is TGTGCCACCAGCCCCCGACAGGGAAAAGTTGCGCAGTACTTC. It translates to CATSPRQGKVAQYF.

The rearrangement links TRBV10-2 to TRBJ1-5; no firm D call. CDR3 size: 13 residues. Germline CDR1 WSHSY, CDR2 SAAADI. V was trimmed by 2 bases and J by 7 bases, leaving 9 bases between them. The CDR3 loop is CASSEGSGQPQHF. CDR3 nucleotides: TGCGCCAGCAGTGAGGGGAGCGGGCAGCCCCAGCATTTT.

This clone was found once. The rearrangement joins TRBV5-4 to TRBJ2-6; the match to TRBD1 covers 8 bases. Germline V gene lookup returns CDR1 SGHNT and CDR2 YYREEE (reference sequence). Trimming cost V 5 bases and J 2 bases; bases outside gene matches: 9. The CDR3 runs 17 residues. The CDR3 is CASSLGAGGPGANVLTF. The CDR3 coding sequence is TGTGCCAGCAGTCTTGGCGCAGGGGGCCCTGGGGCCAACGTCCTGACTTTC.